Following are 31 T cell receptor beta chains from one sample sequenced in a study of cytomegalovirus exposure and HLA in healthy donors. PCR used 60 Vbeta primers and 13 Jbeta primers. Sequenced by immunoSEQ multiplex PCR; TCRdb stores in-frame clones only, minus some. The repertoire includes around 230,000 clones, roughly 82% of them detected once, and about 6% sits in the top ten. The sample comprised PBMCs. These receptors were collected from a man aged 40-50 years in good health and CMV-seropositive.

CDR3 coding DNA: TGTGCCAGCAGCTCCCAGACAACAACTAATGAAAAACTGTTTTTT. Amino acids: CASSSQTTTNEKLFF. The genes are TRBV13 and TRBJ1-4, with D uncertain. The germline CDR1 and CDR2 sequences are PRHDT and FYEKMQ (reference sequence). Trimming took off 4 bases at V and 0 bases at J, with 9 bases between the two ends. The CDR3 consists of 15 residues.

The V call is TRBV29-1, the J call TRBJ2-6; D is undetermined. Germline assignment: CDR1 SQVTM and CDR2 ANQGSEA. V was shortened by 7 bases and J by 0 bases, with 16 bases between the two germline ends. The CDR3 consists of 16 residues. CDR3 bases: TGCAGCGCGATGCGAGACACCGGCTCTGGGGCCAACGTCCTGACTTTC. Translation: CSAMRDTGSGANVLTF. Using reference TRBV29-1 and TRBJ2-6 for the parts outside the CDR3, the full variable domain is SAVISQKPSRDICQRGTSLTIQCQVDSQVTMMFWYRQQPGQSLTLIATANQGSEATYESGFVIDKFPISRPNLTFSTLTVSNMSPEDSSIYLCSAMRDTGSGANVLTFGAGSRLTVL.

The rearrangement joins TRBV29-1 to TRBJ1-5, with D possibly matching TRBD1 (6 bases). The CDR3 length is 12 residues. V was trimmed by 6 bases and J by 4 bases, leaving 10 bases between them. From germline, CDR1 is SQVTM and CDR2 ANQGSEA. The chain's CDR3 is CSVGQINQPQHF. DNA of the CDR3: TGCAGCGTAGGACAGATAAATCAGCCCCAGCATTTT.

The V call is TRBV27, the J call TRBJ2-2; possibly TRBD2 for D (6 bases). CDR3 length equals 15 residues. Trimming pared 5 bases from V and 4 bases from J, leaving 14 bases between. Germline V gene sequence: CDR1 MNHEY, CDR2 SMNVEV (reference sequence). CDR3 in amino acids: CASSPREVGTGELFF. The CDR3 region has the DNA TGTGCCAGCAGTCCGAGGGAGGTCGGCACCGGGGAGCTGTTTTTT.

The chain has TRBV2 and TRBJ2-2; 7 nucleotides line up with TRBD2. The ends lost 7 bases at V and 3 bases at J; junction bases unmatched: 11. CDR3 length equals 16 residues. Looked up from germline, CDR1 is SNHLY and CDR2 is FYNNEI. For the CDR3, the DNA is TGTGCCAGCACCTCGGGACTAACGGGTTACACCGGGGAGCTGTTTTTT. Protein sequence: CASTSGLTGYTGELFF.

The V gene is TRBV6-1, the J gene TRBJ2-7; D is unresolved. This CDR3 has 14 amino acids. Trimming shortened V by 7 bases and J by 0 bases, and 13 bases separated the two germline ends. The germline gives CDR1 MNHNS, CDR2 SASEGT. The CDR3 here is CASTGAWSSYEQYV. The CDR3, as DNA: TGTGCCAGCACCGGAGCGTGGAGCTCCTACGAGCAGTACGTC.

The gene calls are TRBV9 and TRBJ1-1, with 7 bases that match TRBD1. Looked up from germline, CDR1 is SGDLS and CDR2 is YYNGEE. The CDR3 is made up of 16 amino acids. The V and J ends lost 0 bases and 5 bases, in that order; junction bases with no gene match: 10. CDR3 protein: CASSVGGQFRSTEAFF. For the CDR3, the DNA is TGTGCCAGCAGCGTAGGGGGACAGTTTCGGAGTACTGAAGCTTTCTTT.

The chain combines TRBV5-8 with TRBJ2-1, with 9 nucleotides matching TRBD2. There are 16 residues in the CDR3. In germline, CDR1 is SGHTS, CDR2 YDEGEE. Trimming cost V 4 bases and J 3 bases; bases outside gene matches: 8. The CDR3 protein is CASSPWGSGSYNEQFF. CDR3 bases: TGTGCCAGCAGCCCGTGGGGTAGCGGGAGCTACAATGAGCAGTTCTTC.

This chain uses TRBV27 with TRBJ2-7; a possible D gene is TRBD2 (6 bases). Trimming stripped 7 bases from V and 6 bases from J, with 10 bases between. The V gene's germline CDR1 is MNHEY and CDR2 SMNVEV (reference sequence). The CDR3 totals 11 residues. The CDR3 is CASMLGGEQYF. The CDR3 DNA reads TGTGCCAGCATGCTGGGAGGCGAGCAGTACTTC.

This clone occurred a few times. This sequence joins TRBV7-9 and TRBJ2-3; 9 positions agree with TRBD2. Germline CDR1 is SEHNR and CDR2 is FQNEAQ (reference sequence). The CDR3 sequence is 13 residues long. V shed 4 bases and J 13 bases; nucleotides not matched to a gene: 9. CDR3 nucleotide sequence: TGTGCCAGCAGCTGGGGCGGGGGGGACCAGGAGTATTTT. Residues: CASSWGGGDQEYF.

CDR3 in DNA: TGTGCCAGCAGCCAATCACACACAGGGGGTGGCTACACCTTC. Encoded protein: CASSQSHTGGGYTF. The rearrangement joins TRBV16 to TRBJ1-2; 8 nucleotides match TRBD1. Germline CDR1 is KGHSY and CDR2 is FQNENV. This CDR3 has 14 residues. J was trimmed by 7 bases and V by 0 bases; bases with no gene match: 4.

The chain is built from TRBV6-5 and TRBJ2-1; TRBD2 matches at 8 bases. The CDR3 consists of 13 residues. Trimming took 7 bases from V and 12 from J; bases not matched to a gene: 11. CDR1 and CDR2 (germline): MNHEY, SVGAGI. CDR3 sequence: CASTTPGLAGQFF. The DNA of the CDR3 is TGTGCCAGCACAACCCCGGGGCTAGCGGGGCAGTTCTTC.

The chain employs TRBV6-1 and TRBJ1-2, with D unresolved. The CDR3 has 15 residues. The germline gives CDR1 MNHNS, CDR2 SASEGT. V was pared by 1 base and J by 2 bases, with 11 bases between. The CDR3 protein is CASSEGFGTNYGYTF. CDR3 bases: TGTGCCAGCAGTGAAGGCTTTGGCACCAACTATGGCTACACCTTC.

This chain uses TRBV7-9 with TRBJ1-1; TRBD1 aligns across 8 bases. The V and J ends lost 5 bases and 1 base, in that order; junction bases with no gene match: 6. The CDR3 covers 15 residues. The germline V gene has CDR1 SEHNR and CDR2 FQNEAQ (reference sequence). This CDR3 is CASSADRASNTEAFF. The CDR3 DNA is TGTGCCAGCAGCGCGGACAGGGCCTCGAACACTGAAGCTTTCTTT. The full variable domain, with the rest looked up from reference TRBV7-9 and TRBJ1-1, is DTGVSQNPRHKITKRGQNVTFRCDPISEHNRLYWYRQTLGQGPEFLTYFQNEAQLEKSRLLSDRFSAERPKGSFSTLEIQRTEQGDSAMYLCASSADRASNTEAFFGQGTRLTVV.

The V and J genes are TRBV6-5 and TRBJ2-7, with 9 bases matching TRBD1. CDR1 is MNHEY and CDR2 is SVGAGI in the germline V gene. The CDR3 consists of 14 residues. The ends lost 3 bases at V and 9 bases at J; junction bases unmatched: 9. CDR3 loop: CASSYSGQGIGQYF. CDR3 coding DNA: TGTGCCAGCAGTTATTCGGGACAGGGTATCGGGCAGTACTTC.

This chain uses TRBV4-1 with TRBJ2-2, with D perhaps matching TRBD1 (6 bases). Trimming pared 1 base from V and 4 bases from J, leaving 10 bases between. Germline CDR1 is MGHRA and CDR2 is YSYEKL. The CDR3 totals 15 residues. This CDR3 is CASSQVLQGTGELFF. Here the CDR3 DNA reads TGCGCCAGCAGCCAAGTTTTACAGGGCACCGGGGAGCTGTTTTTT.

V and J are TRBV2 and TRBJ2-2; possible D gene TRBD2, 7 bases. The V end lost 8 bases, the J end lost 8 bases, and 15 bases lay between the germline ends. Germline V gene lookup returns CDR1 SNHLY and CDR2 FYNNEI. The CDR3 has 13 residues. The CDR3 DNA reads TGTGCCAGCCGAGGGGGGGCTGGGGGGGAGCTGTTTTTT. Amino acids: CASRGGAGGELFF.

The chain carries TRBV5-4 and TRBJ2-6, with D possibly being TRBD2 (5 bases). V lost 0 bases to trimming and J lost 4 bases, with 8 bases between them. CDR3 length: 15 amino acids. Germline V lookup: CDR1 SGHNT, CDR2 YYREEE (reference sequence). CDR3 nucleotides: TGTGCCAGCAGCTTGGTAGGGAGCGGGGCCAACGTCCTGACTTTC. Its translation is CASSLVGSGANVLTF.

The chain joins TRBV30 to TRBJ2-3; 9 bases align to TRBD1. Trimming cost V 0 bases and J 2 bases; bases outside gene matches: 3. From germline, CDR1 is GTSNPN and CDR2 SVGIG (reference sequence). The CDR3 runs to 15 residues. CDR3 DNA sequence: TGTGCCTGGAGTGTAGGGACAGGGAACACAGATACGCAGTATTTT. Translation gives CAWSVGTGNTDTQYF.

The V gene is TRBV28, the J gene TRBJ2-2; 10 bases agree with TRBD1. The CDR3 is 15 residues long. V shed 8 bases, J shed 8 bases, and the junction held 11 bases outside the gene matches. CDR1 MDHEN and CDR2 SYDVKM come from the germline V gene. CDR3 in amino acids: CASGQDRGGRGELFF. The CDR3, as DNA: TGTGCCAGCGGACAGGACAGGGGGGGCCGGGGGGAGCTGTTTTTT. The full variable domain, its missing parts supplied by reference TRBV28 and TRBJ2-2, is DVKVTQSSRYLVKRTGEKVFLECVQDMDHENMFWYRQDPGLGLRLIYFSYDVKMKEKGDIPEGYSVSREKKERFSLILESASTNQTSMYLCASGQDRGGRGELFFGEGSRLTVL.

The chain uses TRBV5-6 and TRBJ1-4; D gene uncertain. Trimming removed 3 bases from V and 3 bases from J, with 15 bases in between. The CDR3 runs to 16 residues. The germline gives CDR1 SGHDT, CDR2 YYEEEE. CDR3 nucleotides: TGTGCCAGCAGCTCTGACGGTGTGGCGGCTAATGAAAAACTGTTTTTT. This encodes CASSSDGVAANEKLFF.

The chain has TRBV28 and TRBJ2-7, with 8 bases matching TRBD1. J lost 4 bases, V lost 6 bases, and 5 bases had no gene match. Germline CDR1 reads MDHEN; CDR2 reads SYDVKM. This CDR3 has 13 residues. CDR3 protein: CASRSGQGYEQYF. The CDR3 bases are TGTGCCAGCAGGTCCGGACAGGGATACGAGCAGTACTTC. The full variable domain, its missing parts supplied by reference TRBV28 and TRBJ2-7, is DVKVTQSSRYLVKRTGEKVFLECVQDMDHENMFWYRQDPGLGLRLIYFSYDVKMKEKGDIPEGYSVSREKKERFSLILESASTNQTSMYLCASRSGQGYEQYFGPGTRLTVT.

This clone was seen a handful of times. The chain uses TRBV2 and TRBJ2-1, with 9 bases that match TRBD2. CDR1 is SNHLY and CDR2 is FYNNEI in the germline V gene. This CDR3 comprises 16 residues. V dropped 7 bases and J dropped 8; count of bases not matched to a gene: 15. The CDR3, as DNA: TGTGCCAGCATTCCAGGGTCGGGACTAGCTGGGGATGAGCAGTTCTTC. Amino acids: CASIPGSGLAGDEQFF.

This chain connects TRBV4-2 to TRBJ2-7, with 8 bases that match TRBD2. The CDR3 spans 16 residues. CDR1 LGHNA and CDR2 YNFKEQ come from the germline V gene. Losses at the gene ends were 1 base for V and 0 bases for J; bases not matched to a gene: 5. The CDR3 reads CASSQGTSGNSYEQYF. CDR3 sequence (DNA): TGTGCCAGCAGCCAAGGCACTAGCGGAAACTCCTACGAGCAGTACTTC.

The rearrangement uses TRBV30 and TRBJ2-3; TRBD2 is a possible D gene (6 bases). CDR1 is GTSNPN and CDR2 is SVGIG in the germline V gene (reference sequence). V was clipped by 5 bases and J by 5 bases, with 14 bases between them. This CDR3 is 13 amino acids long. In DNA, the CDR3 is TGTGCCTGGGGCCGGAGGGGCCGAGATACGCAGTATTTT. This codes for CAWGRRGRDTQYF.

V is TRBV30 and J is TRBJ1-5; D is perhaps TRBD1 (6 bases). The CDR3 spans 17 residues. Trimming left V 2 bases short and J 2 bases short, with 19 bases between. Germline V gene data show CDR1 as GTSNPN and CDR2 as SVGIG (reference sequence). For the CDR3, the DNA is TGTGCCTGGAGTCGAGTAGGGGACACAAGGGGCAATCAGCCCCAGCATTTT. It codes for CAWSRVGDTRGNQPQHF. The whole variable domain, filled in from reference TRBV30 and TRBJ1-5, reads SQTIHQWPATLVQPVGSPLSLECTVEGTSNPNLYWYRQAAGRGLQLLFYSVGIGQISSEVPQNLSASRPQDRQFILSSKKLLLSDSGFYLCAWSRVGDTRGNQPQHFGDGTRLSIL.

This clone came up once. This sequence joins TRBV7-2 and TRBJ2-7; 9 bases agree with TRBD2. CDR1 and CDR2 (germline): SGHTA, FQGNSA. V was clipped by 7 bases and J by 0 bases; unmatched bases: 7. The CDR3 loop spans 15 amino acids. The CDR3 coding sequence is TGTGCCAGCACCCAGGGACTAGCCGACTCCTACGAGCAGTACGTC. This gives the protein CASTQGLADSYEQYV.

This sequence joins TRBV6-5 and TRBJ2-5, with D unclear. From germline, CDR1 is MNHEY and CDR2 SVGAGI. Trimming took off 0 bases at V and 2 bases at J, with 7 bases between the two ends. This CDR3 has 14 residues. The CDR3 sequence is CASSYSISQETQYF. CDR3 DNA sequence: TGTGCCAGCAGTTACTCGATCAGTCAAGAGACCCAGTACTTC.

This sequence joins TRBV7-9 and TRBJ1-1; D gene unclear. Trimming shortened V by 3 bases and J by 1 base, and 9 bases separated the two germline ends. CDR1 is SEHNR and CDR2 is FQNEAQ in the germline V gene (reference sequence). The CDR3 contains 14 residues. The CDR3 DNA is TGTGCCAGCAGCTTGACTGACCCGAACACTGAAGCTTTCTTT. As protein: CASSLTDPNTEAFF.

This rearrangement joins TRBV5-1 to TRBJ2-3, with 11 bases aligning to TRBD1. The V and J ends lost 1 base and 6 bases, in that order; junction bases with no gene match: 10. The CDR3 sequence is 17 residues long. Germline V gene sequence: CDR1 SGHRS, CDR2 YFSETQ. The CDR3: CASSLLDRGRQGDTQYF. DNA for the CDR3: TGCGCCAGCAGCTTGTTGGACAGGGGGCGCCAGGGGGATACGCAGTATTTT. Looking up the rest from reference TRBV5-1 and TRBJ2-3 gives the full variable domain: KAGVTQTPRYLIKTRGQQVTLSCSPISGHRSVSWYQQTPGQGLQFLFEYFSETQRNKGNFPGRFSGRQFSNSRSEMNVSTLELGDSALYLCASSLLDRGRQGDTQYFGPGTRLTVL.

Regarding this clone: One junction end disagrees with the germline gene, perhaps due to a read error. Distinct nucleotide sequences in the sample also encode this CDR3. This rearrangement joins TRBV5-6 to TRBJ2-1, with D unclear. Germline V lookup: CDR1 SGHDT, CDR2 YYEEEE. The CDR3 consists of 12 residues. The CDR3 spells CASSLGSHEQFF. CDR3 bases: TGTGCCAGCAGCTTGGGTAGTCATGAGCAATTCTTC.